A selection of T cell receptor beta chains follows, all from one sample in a study of T cell changes during pregnancy in multiple sclerosis. The method was immunoSEQ multiplex PCR; TCRdb's version includes in-frame clones alone and lacks a portion of them. The table lists around 50,000 clones, 85% to 90% of them singletons, with over 4% in the top ten. What was sequenced was peripheral blood from another person, used as feeder cells. These receptors came from a human donor whose cells served as feeder cells for cultures in a pregnancy study. The CDR3 runs from the conserved cysteine through the conserved F or W. Fields, in order: clone size, D gene, J gene, V gene, CDR3 protein, CDR3 DNA. The D gene is left open where the match is weak. Clone size is shown for a subset of rows, as once, few, many or a class of expanded clone.

NA TRBD1 TRBJ1-2 TRBV7-6 CASSPWTGGEEGYTF TGTGCCAGCAGCCCTTGGACAGGGGGCGAGGAAGGCTACACCTTC
NA NA TRBJ2-5 TRBV2 CASSGPQETQYF TGTGCCAGCAGTGGACCACAAGAGACCCAGTACTTC
NA TRBD1 TRBJ2-5 TRBV5-5 CASSFGDRAETQYF TGTGCCAGCAGCTTCGGGGACAGGGCGGAGACCCAGTACTTC
NA TRBD1 TRBJ1-4 TRBV28 CASRTGANEKLFF TGTGCCAGCCGGACAGGGGCTAATGAAAAACTGTTTTTT
NA NA TRBJ1-5 TRBV18 CASSPRGAGRAQPQHF TGTGCCAGCTCACCACGGGGAGCAGGGCGGGCTCAGCCCCAGCATTTT
NA NA TRBJ2-2 TRBV5-1 CASSLQNTGELFF TGCGCCAGCAGCTTGCAGAACACCGGGGAGCTGTTTTTT
NA NA TRBJ2-5 TRBV4-1 CASSQLRLAPETQYF TGCGCCAGCAGCCAACTACGACTGGCTCCGGAGACCCAGTACTTC
once NA TRBJ1-1 TRBV28 CASSLSTANTEAFF TGTGCCAGCAGTTTATCGACGGCGAACACTGAAGCTTTCTTT
NA TRBD1 TRBJ1-6 TRBV13 CASSLAQTGQRSPLHF TGTGCCAGCAGCTTAGCCCAGACAGGGCAGCGTTCACCCCTCCACTTT
NA NA TRBJ1-3 TRBV4-1 CASSQLDSSGNTIYF TGCGCCAGCAGCCAGCTCGACAGCTCTGGAAACACCATATATTTT
NA NA TRBJ2-7 TRBV6-1 CASSPLFYEQYF TGTGCCAGCAGTCCCCTTTTTTACGAGCAGTACTTC
few NA TRBJ1-1 TRBV15 CATSREAAGAEAFF TGTGCCACCAGCAGAGAGGCCGCGGGGGCCGAAGCTTTCTTT
once NA TRBJ2-3 TRBV7-6 CASSLGPRRQYF TGTGCCAGCAGCTTAGGACCCAGACGGCAGTATTTT
once NA TRBJ2-1 TRBV11-2 CASEWGTANNEQFF TGTGCCAGCGAATGGGGGACCGCAAACAATGAGCAGTTCTTC
NA TRBD1 TRBJ2-5 TRBV9 CASSPLFGTAQETQYF TGTGCCAGCAGCCCCCTCTTCGGGACAGCCCAAGAGACCCAGTACTTC
NA NA TRBJ2-3 TRBV7-9 CASSLKRQGQRDTQYF TGTGCCAGCAGCTTAAAGAGGCAGGGCCAAAGAGATACGCAGTATTTT
NA NA TRBJ1-5 TRBV30 CAWSVEGGQPQHF TGTGCCTGGAGTGTAGAAGGGGGGCAGCCCCAGCATTTT
NA NA TRBJ1-5 TRBV30 CAWTGGAGRSQHF TGTGCCTGGACGGGGGGTGCGGGTCGGTCCCAGCATTTT
once NA TRBJ1-4 TRBV4-2 CASSSGSAGDFGKLFF TGTGCCAGCAGCTCCGGGTCGGCAGGGGATTTCGGAAAACTGTTTTTT
once NA TRBJ2-3 TRBV5-1 CASSSGYSDFSDTQYF TGCGCCAGCAGCTCAGGGTATTCGGACTTTTCAGATACGCAGTATTTT
NA TRBD2 TRBJ2-7 TRBV14 CASSQVTAGVGEQYF TGTGCCAGCAGCCAAGTGACAGCGGGAGTCGGCGAGCAGTACTTC
NA NA TRBJ1-2 TRBV21-1 CASSQVGQGYYGYTF TGTGCCAGCAGCCAGGTTGGGCAGGGTTATTATGGCTACACCTTC